Given below is one T cell receptor beta chain in context. Data came from immunoSEQ multiplex PCR; TCRdb stores just in-frame clones and leaves some out. The sample carries 80,000 or so clones, nearly 90% recorded once. The sample comes from a study of control samples from healthy donors and cancer patients. The CDR3 extends over 14 amino acids. Germline CDR1 MNHNY, CDR2 SVGAGI (reference sequence). V gave up 5 bases and J gave up 1 base, with 11 bases separating them. The TCR comes from a middle-aged man in good health. Material for sequencing was blood. The rearrangement uses TRBV6-6 and TRBJ1-2; a weak D match, TRBD1 (5 bases). Here the CDR3 reads CASSTQGLNYGYTF. The CDR3 nucleotides read TGTGCCAGCAGTACGCAGGGACTTAACTATGGCTACACCTTC.